The 25 T cell receptor beta chains listed next were all sequenced from one sample in a study of cytomegalovirus exposure and HLA in healthy donors. Researchers ran the PCR with 60 Vbeta and 13 Jbeta primers. Sequenced by immunoSEQ multiplex PCR; TCRdb stores in-frame clones only, minus some. There are about 160,000 clones in the sample; roughly 80% occur only once, and 3% to 3.5% lies in the top ten. The sample consisted of PBMCs. These receptors all stem from a woman between 35 and 50 years old in good health and CMV-seronegative.

This clone was picked up a small number of times. The chain has TRBV28 and TRBJ1-1; a weak D match, TRBD1 (5 bases). The germline V and J ends were trimmed by 0 bases and 1 base, with 6 bases remaining between them. Germline CDR1 MDHEN, CDR2 SYDVKM. This CDR3 comprises 14 residues. The CDR3 DNA sequence: TGTGCCAGCAGTTTATGGACAGCGAACACTGAAGCTTTCTTT. This codes for CASSLWTANTEAFF.

The V and J genes are TRBV5-4 and TRBJ2-3; TRBD2 matches 11 bases. CDR3 length: 16 amino acids. The V gene's germline CDR1 is SGHNT and CDR2 YYREEE (reference sequence). Unmatched junction bases numbered 6, after V lost 5 bases and J lost 1 base. The CDR3: CASSFLAGGRTDTQYF. The CDR3 nucleotides read TGTGCCAGCAGTTTTCTAGCGGGGGGACGCACAGATACGCAGTATTTT. Variable domain in full (rest from reference TRBV5-4 and TRBJ2-3): ETGVTQSPTHLIKTRGQQVTLRCSSQSGHNTVSWYQQALGQGPQFIFQYYREEENGRGNFPPRFSGLQFPNYSSELNVNALELDDSALYLCASSFLAGGRTDTQYFGPGTRLTVL.

This clone was seen only a few times. This chain links TRBV29-1 with TRBJ1-5; no clear D. Germline V gene lookup returns CDR1 SQVTM and CDR2 ANQGSEA. V was pared by 7 bases and J by 5 bases, with 18 bases between. This CDR3 region has 14 residues. The CDR3 coding sequence is TGCAGCGCCGGGAAGGGCGGCCTCGATCAGCCCCAGCATTTT. Residues: CSAGKGGLDQPQHF. The complete variable domain, with remaining parts taken from reference TRBV29-1 and TRBJ1-5, reads SAVISQKPSRDICQRGTSLTIQCQVDSQVTMMFWYRQQPGQSLTLIATANQGSEATYESGFVIDKFPISRPNLTFSTLTVSNMSPEDSSIYLCSAGKGGLDQPQHFGDGTRLSIL.

Only one count was recorded for this clone. The chain couples TRBV5-1 to TRBJ2-1, with 12 bases that match TRBD1. The CDR3 consists of 14 residues. After removal of 7 bases from V and 7 bases from J, the junction contained 6 bases not matched to a gene. The germline gives CDR1 SGHRS, CDR2 YFSETQ. Here the CDR3 DNA reads TGCGCCAGCCTGGGACAGGGGGCGGGGAATGAGCAGTTCTTC. Its protein product is CASLGQGAGNEQFF.

J is TRBJ2-3 and V is TRBV5-4, with 8 bases aligning to TRBD2. Germline CDR1 and CDR2: SGHNT and YYREEE (reference sequence). J gave up 2 bases and V 4 bases, and 12 bases lay outside the gene matches. The CDR3 totals 17 residues. This chain's CDR3 is CASSGGAGLDLTDTQYF. The CDR3 coding sequence is TGTGCCAGCAGCGGCGGAGCGGGACTAGATCTCACAGATACGCAGTATTTT.

The rearrangement joins TRBV5-5 to TRBJ1-1; 7 bases align to TRBD1. There are 20 residues in the CDR3. In germline, CDR1 is SGHKS, CDR2 YYEKEE (reference sequence). Germline trimming cut 3 bases from V and 2 bases from J; bases unmatched to any gene: 22. CDR3 DNA: TGTGCCAGCAGCTCCAAGTTTATTAATCTTCCCGGGACAGCAAACACTGAAGCTTTCTTT. Translated, it gives CASSSKFINLPGTANTEAFF.

This clone was counted a single time. V and J are TRBV5-1 and TRBJ2-7; tentative D call: TRBD2 (5 bases). Germline V gene data show CDR1 as SGHRS and CDR2 as YFSETQ. V dropped 4 bases and J dropped 0 bases, with 14 bases sitting between them. The CDR3 loop spans 15 amino acids. CDR3 sequence reads: CASSPGGTSSYEQYF. CDR3 in DNA: TGCGCCAGCAGCCCCGGCGGAACTAGCTCCTACGAGCAGTACTTC. The complete variable domain, with remaining parts taken from reference TRBV5-1 and TRBJ2-7, reads KAGVTQTPRYLIKTRGQQVTLSCSPISGHRSVSWYQQTPGQGLQFLFEYFSETQRNKGNFPGRFSGRQFSNSRSEMNVSTLELGDSALYLCASSPGGTSSYEQYFGPGTRLTVT.

V and J are TRBV28 and TRBJ2-5, with 13 bases lining up with TRBD2. The CDR3 is made up of 13 amino acids. V lost 8 bases and J lost 4; bases outside the gene matches: 1. Per the germline V gene, CDR1 is MDHEN and CDR2 is SYDVKM. Written as DNA, the CDR3 is TGTGCCAGCGGACTAGCGGGGGTAGAGACCCAGTACTTC. Translated: CASGLAGVETQYF.

This clone was detected once. The V gene is TRBV6-1, the J gene TRBJ2-7; 7 nucleotides match TRBD1. The ends lost 11 bases at V and 3 bases at J; junction bases unmatched: 10. CDR1 MNHNS and CDR2 SASEGT come from the germline V gene. The CDR3 extends over 13 amino acids. CDR3 nucleotide sequence: TGTGCCTCCCGCGGCCGACAGGGCTACGAGCAGTACTTC. Translating gives CASRGRQGYEQYF.

This clone is a singleton in its sample. The V call is TRBV5-1, the J call TRBJ2-2, with D unresolved. This CDR3 region has 13 residues. The V gene's germline CDR1 is SGHRS and CDR2 YFSETQ. Deletions cut 4 bases from V and 4 bases from J, with 8 bases between. The CDR3 nucleotides are TGCGCCAGCAGCGACATCCTCACCGGGGAGCTGTTTTTT. Translation: CASSDILTGELFF.

This chain joins TRBV11-2 and TRBJ1-6, with D tentatively TRBD1 (5 bases). Germline V gene sequence: CDR1 SGHAT, CDR2 FQNNGV. V was pared by 4 bases and J by 13 bases, with 11 bases between. The CDR3 has 12 amino acids. CDR3 loop: CASSSFQGPLHF. The CDR3 nucleotides are TGTGCCAGCAGCTCATTCCAGGGCCCCCTCCACTTT.

V gene TRBV2 combines with J gene TRBJ2-3; 12 bases are shared with TRBD2. CDR1 is SNHLY and CDR2 is FYNNEI in the germline V gene. J was trimmed by 4 bases and V by 8 bases; bases with no gene match: 7. CDR3 length equals 15 residues. DNA of the CDR3: TGTGCCAGCCCCACGACTAGCGGGGGACCAGATACGCAGTATTTT. This gives the protein CASPTTSGGPDTQYF.

This CDR3 is CASSPIGLAGGYNEQFF. The CDR3 bases are TGCGCCAGCAGCCCTATCGGACTAGCGGGGGGTTACAATGAGCAGTTCTTC. The chain is built from TRBV5-1 and TRBJ2-1, with 14 bases aligning to TRBD2. The CDR3 has 17 amino acids. V shed 4 bases, J shed 4 bases, and the junction held 7 bases outside the gene matches. Germline CDR1 and CDR2: SGHRS and YFSETQ.

This clone was detected only once. This chain uses TRBV2 with TRBJ1-3; D might be TRBD1 (5 bases). CDR1 is SNHLY, CDR2 FYNNEI, per germline. Between the trimmed V and J ends, which lost 6 bases and 2 bases, there was a span of 11 bases. This CDR3 is 14 amino acids long. For the CDR3, the DNA is TGTGCCAGCAGCGAACCGGACACTGGAAACACCATATATTTT. This gives the protein CASSEPDTGNTIYF.

This clone was recorded a few times. The V gene is TRBV2, the J gene TRBJ1-4, with D maybe TRBD1 (5 bases). V lost 7 bases and J lost 8, with 14 bases in between. From germline, CDR1 is SNHLY and CDR2 FYNNEI. The CDR3 length is 13 residues. CDR3: CASTGGGGEKLFF. As DNA, the CDR3 is TGTGCCAGCACCGGGGGGGGAGGAGAAAAACTGTTTTTT.

This clone was observed a handful of times. V usage is TRBV28 and J usage is TRBJ2-4; 11 positions agree with TRBD1. The CDR3 runs 16 residues. The germline V gene has CDR1 MDHEN and CDR2 SYDVKM. The V gene end was trimmed by 5 bases and the J gene end by 2 bases; junction bases not matched to a gene: 5. The DNA for the CDR3 is TGTGCCAGCAGTCCTAGGACAGGGGGCACCAAAAACATTCAGTACTTC. The encoded protein is CASSPRTGGTKNIQYF.

CDR3 bases: TGTGCCAGCAGCTCCCCCCCCCATTCCGGGACAGTCTATTTCCACGAGCAGTACTTC. Residues: CASSSPPHSGTVYFHEQYF. The chain is built from TRBV5-8 and TRBJ2-7; TRBD1 aligns across 7 bases. The J segment lost 5 bases and the V segment lost 3 bases, leaving 23 bases of the junction unmatched. CDR1 and CDR2 (germline): SGHTS, YDEGEE. This CDR3 region has 19 residues.

The genes are TRBV5-8 and TRBJ2-2; tentatively, D is TRBD1 (5 bases). Germline V gene sequence: CDR1 SGHTS, CDR2 YDEGEE. The V gene lost 4 bases and the J gene lost 1 base, with 11 bases spanning the gap. This CDR3 contains 15 residues. In DNA form, the CDR3 reads TGTGCCAGCAGCATTGTTACAGGGAACACCGGGGAGCTGTTTTTT. This sequence encodes CASSIVTGNTGELFF. Full variable domain (rest looked up from reference TRBV5-8 and TRBJ2-2): EAGVTQSPTHLIKTRGQQATLRCSPISGHTSVYWYQQALGLGLQFLLWYDEGEERNRGNFPPRFSGRQFPNYSSELNVNALELEDSALYLCASSIVTGNTGELFFGEGSRLTVL.

The chain is built from TRBV5-4 and TRBJ2-7; D not resolved. V shed 0 bases and J shed 2 bases, with 6 bases lying between them. In germline, CDR1 is SGHNT, CDR2 YYREEE (reference sequence). This CDR3 contains 13 residues. The CDR3 bases are TGTGCCAGCAGCTTGGACATAACCTACGAGCAGTACTTC. Translating it yields CASSLDITYEQYF.

V and J are TRBV5-6 and TRBJ2-2, with TRBD1 matching over 9 bases. Per germline, CDR1 SGHDT and CDR2 YYEEEE. Germline trimming cut 2 bases from V and 9 bases from J; bases unmatched to any gene: 5. This CDR3 is 14 amino acids long. The CDR3 DNA follows: TGTGCCAGCAGCTTCGGGACAGGGCTGCGGGAGCTGTTTTTT. Protein: CASSFGTGLRELFF.

This clone was counted once. The rearrangement joins TRBV2 to TRBJ1-4, with a possible D match to TRBD1 (6 bases). Germline V CDR1 and CDR2: SNHLY, FYNNEI. V lost 6 bases, J lost 6 bases, and 20 bases lay in between. CDR3 length equals 16 residues. CDR3 bases: TGTGCCAGCAGGGACGTGTCCGGGACAATCGATGAAAAACTGTTTTTT. It specifies CASRDVSGTIDEKLFF.

Concerning this clone: One end of the junction is discordant with germline, which a read error may explain. This chain uses TRBV7-9 with TRBJ1-2; D is perhaps TRBD1 (6 bases). Germline assignment: CDR1 SEHNR and CDR2 FQNEAQ (reference sequence). CDR3 size: 12 residues. This chain's CDR3 is CSSTEGGYGYTF. The CDR3 DNA is TGTTCCAGCACAGAAGGGGGCTATGGCTACACCTTC.

This chain uses TRBV6-5 with TRBJ1-1; 7 bases are shared with TRBD1. The CDR3 is made up of 15 amino acids. V shed 2 bases, J shed 4 bases, and the junction held 7 bases outside the gene matches. Germline V gene lookup returns CDR1 MNHEY and CDR2 SVGAGI. In nucleotides, the CDR3 is TGTGCCAGCAGTTACGACAGGGTTCGGGTCACTGAAGCTTTCTTT. This codes for CASSYDRVRVTEAFF.

The rearrangement uses TRBV5-1 and TRBJ1-6; the match to TRBD1 covers 9 bases. This CDR3 has 15 residues. V lost 4 bases, J lost 5 bases, and 4 bases stayed unmatched. Germline V gene lookup returns CDR1 SGHRS and CDR2 YFSETQ. In DNA form, the CDR3 reads TGCGCCAGCAGCGGGAGGACAGGGGATAATTCACCCCTCCACTTT. This encodes CASSGRTGDNSPLHF.

V and J are TRBV2 and TRBJ2-2, with 11 bases lining up with TRBD1. Germline V lookup: CDR1 SNHLY, CDR2 FYNNEI. J gave up 6 bases and V 5 bases, and 5 bases lay outside the gene matches. The CDR3 has 15 residues. CDR3 in amino acids: CASSWTGGDSGELFF. The CDR3 nucleotides are TGTGCCAGCAGTTGGACAGGGGGCGATTCCGGGGAGCTGTTTTTT. Full variable domain (missing parts from reference TRBV2 and TRBJ2-2): EPEVTQTPSHQVTQMGQEVILRCVPISNHLYFYWYRQILGQKVEFLVSFYNNEISEKSEIFDDQFSVERPDGSNFTLKIRSTKLEDSAMYFCASSWTGGDSGELFFGEGSRLTVL.